This T cell receptor (beta chain) was obtained from a study of PD-L1 blockade in urothelial cancer. The time point was: peripheral blood 6 weeks after treatment start. V shed 3 bases and J 2 bases; nucleotides not matched to a gene: 2. The CDR3 covers 15 residues. Germline loops: CDR1 LNHDA, CDR2 SQIVND (reference sequence). Clones were read by immunoSEQ multiplex PCR, and TCRdb kept only the in-frame ones, dropping some. The sample lists around 50,000 clones, roughly 91% occurring once. The sequence derives from a man in his 60s with urothelial cancer. Sequences were derived from PBMCs, sampled around atezolizumab (anti-PD-L1) treatment. The chain carries TRBV19 and TRBJ2-1; 9 bases line up with TRBD2. CDR3 loop: CASSMGLAPYNEQFF. CDR3 DNA: TGTGCCAGTAGTATGGGACTAGCACCCTACAATGAGCAGTTCTTC.